These 13 T cell receptor beta chains were sequenced from one sample in a study of blood T cell repertoires in COVID-19 (dated by TCRdb to about 2020). Receptor amplification or capture employed the immunoSEQ multiplex PCR assay. TCRdb limited this immuneACCESS table to in-frame rearrangements with V and J called. A share of clones is missing; checked studies link under half to unresolved V genes, and the rest is unexplained. For this sample there are 110,000 to 150,000 clones; approximately 80% appear just once. The ten biggest clones cover about 5% of the sample. The sequencing sample was made of peripheral blood. These receptors were taken from a woman between 50 and 59 years old with acute or convalescent COVID-19.

The chain links TRBV30 to TRBJ1-2; D is perhaps TRBD1 (6 bases). Per the germline V gene, CDR1 is GTSNPN and CDR2 is SVGIG (reference sequence). V was pared by 5 bases and J by 5 bases, with 9 bases between. CDR3 length: 11 amino acids. The CDR3 DNA sequence: TGTGCCTGGGGGGGCCCATATGGCTACACCTTC. Translated, it gives CAWGGPYGYTF.

This sequence joins TRBV4-2 and TRBJ2-6; 8 bases align to TRBD2. CDR3 length: 17 residues. The germline V gene encodes CDR1 LGHNA and CDR2 YNFKEQ. V shed 0 bases, J shed 0 bases, and the junction held 1 base outside the gene matches. The CDR3, as DNA: TGTGCCAGCAGCCAAGACGGGACTAGCTCTGGGGCCAACGTCCTGACTTTC. Amino acid sequence: CASSQDGTSSGANVLTF.

The V call is TRBV6-1, the J call TRBJ1-5; 8 nucleotides align to TRBD1. Germline lookup yields CDR1 MNHNS and CDR2 SASEGT. V shed 2 bases, J shed 1 base, and the junction held 13 bases outside the gene matches. This CDR3 comprises 19 residues. DNA for the CDR3: TGTGCCAGCAGTGAAATGTTGGCAGGGGGCGTCCAGAGCAATCAGCCCCAGCATTTT. Translated, it gives CASSEMLAGGVQSNQPQHF.

The sample holds one count of this clone. This chain connects TRBV5-8 to TRBJ2-5; the match to TRBD1 covers 7 bases. Germline V lookup: CDR1 SGHTS, CDR2 YDEGEE. The CDR3 covers 15 residues. Trimming removed 4 bases from V and 1 base from J; junction bases left unmatched: 7. DNA of the CDR3: TGTGCCAGCAGCCCCCGGACAGGTCGCCAAGAGACCCAGTACTTC. Translated, it gives CASSPRTGRQETQYF.

This chain connects TRBV5-5 to TRBJ2-3; perhaps TRBD1 as D (7 bases). The CDR3 runs 13 residues. Germline loops: CDR1 SGHKS, CDR2 YYEKEE (reference sequence). CDR3 nucleotide sequence: TGTGCTAGTCAGGGGGGATATCCAGATACGCAGTATTTT. Its protein is CASQGGYPDTQYF. Full variable domain (missing parts from reference TRBV5-5 and TRBJ2-3): DAGVTQSPTHLIKTRGQQVTLRCSPISGHKSVSWYQQVLGQGPQFIFQYYEKEERGRGNFPDRFSARQFPNYSSELNVNALLLGDSALYLCASQGGYPDTQYFGPGTRLTVL.

The V gene is TRBV6-5, the J gene TRBJ1-5; 10 nucleotides align to TRBD1. Germline CDR1 MNHEY, CDR2 SVGAGI. The length of the CDR3 is 15 residues. V shed 9 bases and J 5 bases; nucleotides not matched to a gene: 10. In DNA form, the CDR3 reads TGTGCCAGTCGACAGGGGGCTTTTAATCATCAGCCCCAGCATTTT. Its translation: CASRQGAFNHQPQHF.

A word on this clone: At the DNA level, this CDR3 is encoded by other sequences in the same sample as well. The chain links TRBV7-2 to TRBJ2-7, with TRBD2 matching 7 bases. The CDR3 runs 14 residues. Per the germline V gene, CDR1 is SGHTA and CDR2 is FQGNSA. J lost 2 bases, V lost 1 base, and 2 bases had no gene match. The DNA of the CDR3 is TGTGCCAGCAGCTTAGGCAGCGGGGCCTACGAGCAGTACTTC. The encoded protein is CASSLGSGAYEQYF.

The gene calls are TRBV27 and TRBJ1-2; 8 nucleotides align to TRBD1. CDR3 length: 14 amino acids. After removal of 5 bases from V and 7 bases from J, the junction contained 9 bases not matched to a gene. CDR1 and CDR2 from the germline V gene are MNHEY and SMNVEV (reference sequence). CDR3 in amino acids: CASSPPDRGAGYTF. CDR3 sequence (DNA): TGTGCCAGCAGTCCGCCCGACAGGGGAGCTGGCTACACCTTC.

The rearrangement joins TRBV9 to TRBJ2-3; TRBD1 might be the D (6 bases). This CDR3 comprises 15 residues. V was pared by 2 bases and J by 4 bases, with 14 bases between. Germline V gene sequence: CDR1 SGDLS, CDR2 YYNGEE. DNA for the CDR3: TGTGCCAGCAGCGTGGACAGTCGATGGTCAGATACGCAGTATTTT. As protein: CASSVDSRWSDTQYF.

V and J are TRBV27 and TRBJ1-2; D is perhaps TRBD1 (6 bases). Deletions cut 3 bases from V and 4 bases from J, with 9 bases between. Germline-derived CDR1 and CDR2 are MNHEY and SMNVEV (reference sequence). The CDR3 is 13 amino acids. The DNA of the CDR3 is TGTGCCAGCAGTTTCGACAGGAGCTATGGCTACACCTTC. Protein product: CASSFDRSYGYTF.

CDR3 sequence reads: CAWALMTGLQSPLHF. For the CDR3, the DNA is TGTGCCTGGGCCCTGATGACAGGGCTACAGTCACCCCTCCACTTT. The rearrangement joins TRBV30 to TRBJ1-6; TRBD1 agrees at 7 bases. Germline V lookup: CDR1 GTSNPN, CDR2 SVGIG (reference sequence). The V segment lost 5 bases and the J segment 10 bases; nucleotides outside the gene matches: 14. The CDR3 has 15 amino acids.

There are a few counts of this clone. The chain couples TRBV10-3 to TRBJ1-1; the match to TRBD1 covers 8 bases. Germline assignment: CDR1 ENHRY and CDR2 SYGVKD. J lost 1 base, V lost 7 bases, and 5 bases had no gene match. The CDR3 sequence is 14 residues long. Here the CDR3 DNA reads TGTGCCATCACCGACGACAGGGGGAACACTGAAGCTTTCTTT. Protein: CAITDDRGNTEAFF.

This rearrangement joins TRBV15 to TRBJ1-2, with TRBD1 as a possible D gene (5 bases). The germline CDR1 and CDR2 sequences are LNHNV and YYDKDF (reference sequence). The V end was cut by 5 bases, the J end by 7 bases, with 14 bases between. CDR3 size: 13 residues. CDR3 bases: TGTGCCACCAGCGCAGGCGGGGCAGCTGGCTACACCTTC. Amino acid sequence: CATSAGGAAGYTF.